The 25 T cell receptor beta chains in this list originate from one sample, sequenced in a study of cytotoxic CD8 clonotypes in ibrutinib-treated CLL. Using immunoSEQ multiplex PCR, the repertoire was profiled, and TCRdb retains in-frame clones only, with some absent. The sample contains roughly 220,000 clones, about four fifths of which appear only once. This sample comprised PBMCs, obtained after 12 months of ibrutinib treatment. The receptors were sampled from a human donor with chronic lymphocytic leukemia.

The rearrangement uses TRBV27 and TRBJ2-7; 9 bases map to TRBD2. The CDR3 loop spans 15 amino acids. After removal of 5 bases from V and 0 bases from J, the junction contained 5 bases not matched to a gene. Looked up from germline, CDR1 is MNHEY and CDR2 is SMNVEV (reference sequence). The CDR3 DNA is TGTGCCAGCAGTGCCGGACTAGCGAACTCCTACGAGCAGTACTTC. It is translated as CASSAGLANSYEQYF.

The rearrangement links TRBV27 to TRBJ2-1, with TRBD2 matching 13 bases. The CDR3 is 14 amino acids. J lost 8 bases, V lost 6 bases, and 4 bases had no gene match. The germline V gene has CDR1 MNHEY and CDR2 SMNVEV (reference sequence). CDR3 nucleotide sequence: TGTGCCAGCAGACTAGCGGGAGGGTGGGATGAGCAGTTCTTC. It yields the protein CASRLAGGWDEQFF.

The gene calls are TRBV28 and TRBJ2-7; 7 bases agree with TRBD2. J gave up 3 bases and V 5 bases, and 13 bases lay outside the gene matches. This CDR3 contains 16 residues. Germline CDR1 is MDHEN and CDR2 is SYDVKM. In nucleotides, the CDR3 is TGTGCCAGCAGTCACCGACTAGCAGAATCTCGCTACGAGCAGTACTTC. Its protein product is CASSHRLAESRYEQYF.

J is TRBJ2-7 and V is TRBV6-5; 7 nucleotides align to TRBD2. The CDR3 runs to 13 residues. Germline V gives CDR1 MNHEY, CDR2 SVGAGI. V was clipped by 0 bases and J by 6 bases; unmatched bases: 2. The CDR3 sequence is CASSYSAGSEQYF. CDR3 coding DNA: TGTGCCAGCAGTTACTCAGCGGGGTCCGAGCAGTACTTC.

The V gene is TRBV28, the J gene TRBJ2-7; TRBD1 aligns across 7 bases. Per germline, CDR1 MDHEN and CDR2 SYDVKM. V was pared by 4 bases and J by 4 bases, with 7 bases of the junction left unmatched. The CDR3 has 14 residues. The CDR3 loop reads CASSSRDSPYEQYF. In nucleotides, the CDR3 is TGTGCCAGCAGTTCCCGGGACAGCCCATACGAGCAGTACTTC.

J is TRBJ2-1 and V is TRBV27, with 8 bases lining up with TRBD2. The CDR3 has 19 amino acids. V shed 5 bases, J shed 8 bases, and the junction held 23 bases outside the gene matches. Germline lookup yields CDR1 MNHEY and CDR2 SMNVEV (reference sequence). The CDR3 DNA follows: TGTGCCAGCAGTGATCACGCTCCGATATCCGGGACTAGGGGGGATGAGCAGTTCTTC. It yields the protein CASSDHAPISGTRGDEQFF.

This clone was seen a few times. V usage is TRBV19 and J usage is TRBJ1-4; weak D call: TRBD1 (6 bases). Trimming removed 6 bases from V and 7 bases from J, with 9 bases in between. Germline V gene data show CDR1 as LNHDA and CDR2 as SQIVND (reference sequence). The CDR3 runs to 12 residues. Written as DNA, the CDR3 is TGTGCCAGTAGGGGGACACTTGAAAAACTGTTTTTT. Amino acid sequence: CASRGTLEKLFF.

The V and J genes are TRBV4-2 and TRBJ1-2; D is perhaps TRBD1 (5 bases). Germline V gives CDR1 LGHNA, CDR2 YNFKEQ. The CDR3 sequence is 15 residues long. The V end lost 0 bases, the J end lost 4 bases, and 12 bases lay between the germline ends. DNA for the CDR3: TGTGCCAGCAGCCAAGAAACCCAGGGCGTCTATGGCTACACCTTC. Its translation is CASSQETQGVYGYTF.

The sample holds a few counts of this clone. V gene TRBV5-1 combines with J gene TRBJ2-7, with D unresolved. The V end lost 2 bases, the J end lost 7 bases, and 10 bases lay between the germline ends. The CDR3 loop spans 12 amino acids. The germline V gene has CDR1 SGHRS and CDR2 YFSETQ. Here the CDR3 reads CASSFIGSEQYF. CDR3 sequence (DNA): TGCGCCAGCAGCTTCATTGGATCAGAGCAGTACTTC.

V and J are TRBV11-2 and TRBJ2-7; either TRBD1 or TRBD2 may supply D (5 bases each). Germline CDR1 SGHAT, CDR2 FQNNGV. V was pared by 1 base and J by 5 bases, with 21 bases between. There are 17 residues in the CDR3. This chain's CDR3 is CASSLAPGAGRNDEQYF. The CDR3 region has the DNA TGTGCCAGCAGCTTAGCTCCCGGGGCAGGGCGGAACGACGAGCAGTACTTC.

V gene TRBV15 combines with J gene TRBJ2-5; 8 bases line up with TRBD1. The CDR3 runs 14 residues. Germline lookup yields CDR1 LNHNV and CDR2 YYDKDF (reference sequence). With V trimmed by 6 bases and J by 5 bases, 8 bases remained unmatched. The CDR3 nucleotides are TGTGCCACCAGGTCAGGGGGCGCGGGGGAGACCCAGTACTTC. Protein product: CATRSGGAGETQYF.

CDR3 DNA sequence: TGTGCCAGCAGCCCCCTCTGGGGTAGTGAGCAGTTCTTC. This translates into CASSPLWGSEQFF. V is TRBV7-9 and J is TRBJ2-1; D call uncertain. Trimming cost V 5 bases and J 9 bases, with 14 bases left between them. The germline V gene encodes CDR1 SEHNR and CDR2 FQNEAQ (reference sequence). This CDR3 is built from 13 residues.

This chain uses TRBV15 with TRBJ1-2, with D unresolved. Germline V gene data show CDR1 as LNHNV and CDR2 as YYDKDF (reference sequence). V was clipped by 1 base and J by 3 bases, with 21 bases between them. The length of the CDR3 is 18 residues. CDR3: CATSRVQITTRADYGYTF. DNA for the CDR3: TGTGCCACCAGCAGAGTGCAAATAACCACTAGAGCGGACTATGGCTACACCTTC.

The chain is built from TRBV30 and TRBJ1-3; D is uncertain. The CDR3 runs 12 residues. Germline-derived CDR1 and CDR2 are GTSNPN and SVGIG (reference sequence). V was shortened by 5 bases and J by 0 bases, with 5 bases between the two germline ends. CDR3 nucleotide sequence: TGTGCCTGGTCTGACTCTGGAAACACCATATATTTT. Protein sequence: CAWSDSGNTIYF.

The V and J genes are TRBV6-1 and TRBJ2-7; 8 bases are shared with TRBD2. The CDR3 has 15 amino acids. The V segment lost 3 bases and the J segment 2 bases; nucleotides outside the gene matches: 6. CDR1 is MNHNS, CDR2 SASEGT, per germline. CDR3 nucleotides: TGTGCCAGCAGTGATATAGCGGGGTCGGCCTACGAGCAGTACTTC. Its translation is CASSDIAGSAYEQYF.

This clone came up a few times. This chain links TRBV5-1 with TRBJ1-6; D gene uncertain. V was shortened by 7 bases and J by 5 bases, with 16 bases between the two germline ends. This CDR3 spans 15 amino acids. Germline CDR1 and CDR2: SGHRS and YFSETQ. The CDR3 sequence is CASRPGVRDNSPLHF. The DNA for the CDR3 is TGCGCCAGCCGCCCCGGGGTGCGGGATAATTCACCCCTCCACTTT.

The chain links TRBV9 to TRBJ2-3; 8 nucleotides agree with TRBD2. The CDR3 length is 17 residues. Germline values: CDR1 SGDLS, CDR2 YYNGEE. V lost 0 bases and J lost 2; bases outside the gene matches: 8. CDR3 nucleotide sequence: TGTGCCAGCAGCGTAGGTTTTAGGCGGGAGGCCACAGATACGCAGTATTTT. Residues: CASSVGFRREATDTQYF.

V is TRBV6-1 and J is TRBJ1-5; TRBD1 might be the D (5 bases). CDR1 is MNHNS and CDR2 is SASEGT in the germline V gene. V lost 4 bases and J lost 3, with 10 bases in between. This CDR3 comprises 14 residues. The CDR3: CASSALDTNQPQHF. The CDR3 coding sequence is TGTGCCAGCAGTGCCTTGGACACCAATCAGCCCCAGCATTTT.

The CDR3 is CASSITLNLEAFF. The CDR3 DNA reads TGTGCCAGTAGTATTACACTGAACCTTGAAGCTTTCTTT. This sequence joins TRBV19 and TRBJ1-1; D is undetermined. Germline values: CDR1 LNHDA, CDR2 SQIVND (reference sequence). The CDR3 sequence is 13 residues long. Trimming pared 3 bases from V and 7 bases from J, leaving 12 bases between.

The chain joins TRBV15 to TRBJ2-7; D is unclear. The V end lost 0 bases, the J end lost 5 bases, and 5 bases lay between the germline ends. This CDR3 has 12 amino acids. Looked up from germline, CDR1 is LNHNV and CDR2 is YYDKDF (reference sequence). CDR3 in amino acids: CATSRDAHEQYF. CDR3 nucleotides: TGTGCCACCAGCAGAGATGCCCACGAGCAGTACTTC.

The chain carries TRBV5-1 and TRBJ2-7, with D unresolved. Per germline, CDR1 SGHRS and CDR2 YFSETQ. The length of the CDR3 is 15 residues. V was clipped by 1 base and J by 0 bases, with 11 bases between them. CDR3 nucleotide sequence: TGCGCCAGCAGCTTGAGTGGCGACTTCTCCTACGAGCAGTACTTC. Translation: CASSLSGDFSYEQYF. The whole variable domain, filled in from reference TRBV5-1 and TRBJ2-7, reads KAGVTQTPRYLIKTRGQQVTLSCSPISGHRSVSWYQQTPGQGLQFLFEYFSETQRNKGNFPGRFSGRQFSNSRSEMNVSTLELGDSALYLCASSLSGDFSYEQYFGPGTRLTVT.

The V and J genes are TRBV27 and TRBJ2-7; 9 nucleotides align to TRBD2. The germline gives CDR1 MNHEY, CDR2 SMNVEV (reference sequence). The CDR3 length is 15 residues. The trim removed 3 bases at V and 4 bases at J, leaving 7 bases unmatched. The CDR3 sequence is CASSFKGAGGYEQYF. CDR3 DNA: TGTGCCAGCAGTTTTAAGGGAGCGGGAGGTTACGAGCAGTACTTC.

This clone has only a few counts. V gene TRBV13 combines with J gene TRBJ2-1, with 8 nucleotides matching TRBD1. Germline trimming cut 1 base from V and 0 bases from J; bases unmatched to any gene: 23. Germline V CDR1 and CDR2: PRHDT, FYEKMQ (reference sequence). The CDR3 is 23 residues long. CDR3 nucleotides: TGTGCCAGCAGCTTAGACCCACCTCCGGGACAGGCCCTACACCTGAGCTCCTACAATGAGCAGTTCTTC. It yields the protein CASSLDPPPGQALHLSSYNEQFF.

V usage is TRBV27 and J usage is TRBJ2-5; D uncertain. Germline CDR1 MNHEY, CDR2 SMNVEV (reference sequence). Trimming stripped 5 bases from V and 0 bases from J, with 4 bases between. The CDR3 sequence is 12 residues long. The CDR3 loop reads CASSPNQETQYF. In DNA form, the CDR3 reads TGTGCCAGCAGTCCGAACCAAGAGACCCAGTACTTC.

This sequence joins TRBV5-4 and TRBJ1-2; D may be TRBD1 (5 bases). Germline lookup yields CDR1 SGHNT and CDR2 YYREEE (reference sequence). V shed 0 bases and J shed 8 bases, with 20 bases lying between them. This CDR3 is 16 amino acids long. CDR3 bases: TGTGCCAGCAGCTTGGCTTTTATTTTGGGGGGTTCCGGCTACACCTTC. This gives the protein CASSLAFILGGSGYTF.